Listed here are 21 T cell receptor beta chains from one sample, sequenced in a study of blood T cell repertoires in COVID-19. Here immunoSEQ multiplex PCR was the method, and the copy in TCRdb shows in-frame clones only, minus some. The sample shows about 76,000 clones, almost 85% of them seen only once. Sample: peripheral blood. These receptors were taken from a man in his fifties with COVID-19, enrolled during active disease.

The rearrangement uses TRBV5-1 and TRBJ2-1, with D possibly TRBD1 on 6 matching bases. The length of the CDR3 is 16 residues. The germline CDR1 and CDR2 sequences are SGHRS and YFSETQ. V lost 2 bases to trimming and J lost 1 base, with 13 bases between them. The CDR3: CASSLRGQGSYNEQFF. The CDR3 bases are TGCGCCAGCAGCTTAAGGGGTCAGGGGTCCTACAATGAGCAGTTCTTC.

The J gene is TRBJ1-5, the V gene TRBV6-1; TRBD1 might be the D (5 bases). V was clipped by 0 bases and J by 7 bases, with 13 bases between them. In germline, CDR1 is MNHNS, CDR2 SASEGT. The CDR3 runs to 15 residues. The CDR3 protein is CASSEARGYGQPQHF. DNA for the CDR3: TGTGCCAGCAGTGAAGCGCGGGGGTACGGACAGCCCCAGCATTTT.

This chain joins TRBV30 and TRBJ1-1; D not resolved. The CDR3 contains 14 residues. Trimming took off 4 bases at V and 3 bases at J, with 15 bases between the two ends. Germline V CDR1 and CDR2: GTSNPN, SVGIG (reference sequence). DNA for the CDR3: TGTGCCTGGACAGGTTATCGGTCGGACACTGAAGCTTTCTTT. This encodes CAWTGYRSDTEAFF.

The chain uses TRBV7-2 and TRBJ1-4, with D uncertain. The germline V and J ends were trimmed by 1 base and 0 bases, with 12 bases remaining between them. The germline V gene has CDR1 SGHTA and CDR2 FQGNSA. This CDR3 region has 17 residues. For the CDR3, the DNA is TGTGCCAGCAGCTTAGAACCCAGGCCCACAACTAATGAAAAACTGTTTTTT. Protein: CASSLEPRPTTNEKLFF. The full variable domain, rest sourced from reference TRBV7-2 and TRBJ1-4, is GAGVSQSPSNKVTEKGKDVELRCDPISGHTALYWYRQSLGQGLEFLIYFQGNSAPDKSGLPSDRFSAERTGGSVSTLTIQRTQQEDSAVYLCASSLEPRPTTNEKLFFGSGTQLSVL.

J is TRBJ2-5 and V is TRBV13, with D possibly matching TRBD2 (5 bases). Trimming pared 1 base from V and 0 bases from J, leaving 6 bases between. Germline V gene sequence: CDR1 PRHDT, CDR2 FYEKMQ (reference sequence). This CDR3 region has 14 residues. The CDR3 here is CASSLAGNQETQYF. CDR3 DNA sequence: TGTGCCAGCAGCTTAGCGGGAAACCAAGAGACCCAGTACTTC.

This rearrangement joins TRBV30 to TRBJ2-3; no clear D. Trimming cost V 0 bases and J 3 bases, with 13 bases left between them. Germline CDR1 GTSNPN, CDR2 SVGIG (reference sequence). The CDR3 has 15 residues. The CDR3 protein is CAWSVGRQNTDTQYF. Here the CDR3 DNA reads TGTGCCTGGAGTGTGGGCCGTCAAAATACAGATACGCAGTATTTT.

The V call is TRBV6-6, the J call TRBJ2-7, with D perhaps matching TRBD1 (6 bases). Deletions cut 7 bases from V and 2 bases from J, with 9 bases between. Per germline, CDR1 MNHNY and CDR2 SVGAGI (reference sequence). This CDR3 region has 12 residues. The CDR3 protein is CASKTGPYEQYF. CDR3 sequence (DNA): TGTGCCAGCAAGACAGGCCCCTACGAGCAGTACTTC.

There are a few counts of this clone. The CDR3 coding sequence is TGCGCCAGCAGCCAAGATGTTCTAGCGACGACCTACGAGCAGTACTTC. Translated, it gives CASSQDVLATTYEQYF. V gene TRBV4-3 combines with J gene TRBJ2-7, with D tentatively TRBD2 (6 bases). The CDR3 length is 16 residues. The germline gives CDR1 LGHNA, CDR2 YSLEER. Trimming pared 0 bases from V and 2 bases from J, leaving 14 bases between.

This chain connects TRBV30 to TRBJ2-7; 12 positions agree with TRBD2. V gave up 4 bases and J gave up 5 bases; unmatched junction bases: 15. Looked up from germline, CDR1 is GTSNPN and CDR2 is SVGIG (reference sequence). This CDR3 has 17 residues. The CDR3 sequence is CAWTKTQGLAGRDEQYF. The CDR3 region has the DNA TGTGCCTGGACTAAGACCCAAGGACTAGCGGGAAGGGACGAGCAGTACTTC.

The V call is TRBV18, the J call TRBJ2-2, with 7 nucleotides matching TRBD1. Germline V lookup: CDR1 KGHSH, CDR2 LQKENI. CDR3 length: 12 amino acids. The CDR3 reads CATGERSGELFF. Here the CDR3 DNA reads TGTGCTACAGGGGAACGGAGCGGGGAGCTGTTTTTT.

The chain has TRBV28 and TRBJ1-2; D uncertain. Germline V CDR1 and CDR2: MDHEN, SYDVKM. The CDR3 is made up of 14 amino acids. Trimming pared 2 bases from V and 1 base from J, leaving 8 bases between. The DNA for the CDR3 is TGTGCCAGCAGTTTAACAGTTAATAACTATGGCTACACCTTC. Its translation is CASSLTVNNYGYTF.

The rearrangement joins TRBV10-1 to TRBJ1-1, with a possible D match to TRBD1 (5 bases). V was cut by 0 bases and J by 0 bases, with 11 bases left in between. There are 16 residues in the CDR3. Germline V gives CDR1 WNHNN, CDR2 SYGVQD (reference sequence). The CDR3 loop is CASSESPRDLNTEAFF. Written as DNA, the CDR3 is TGCGCCAGCAGTGAGTCACCCAGGGACTTGAACACTGAAGCTTTCTTT.

The V gene is TRBV18, the J gene TRBJ2-1; 8 bases are shared with TRBD2. V was pared by 3 bases and J by 9 bases, with 4 bases of the junction left unmatched. The CDR3 loop spans 13 amino acids. The germline V gene has CDR1 KGHSH and CDR2 LQKENI. The DNA for the CDR3 is TGTGCCAGCTCACCGGGACTAGAGAGTGAGCAGTTCTTC. It yields the protein CASSPGLESEQFF.

The V call is TRBV2, the J call TRBJ2-7, with TRBD1 matching over 7 bases. Trimming at V came to 3 bases and at J to 12 bases, leaving 8 bases not matched to a gene. Germline V gene sequence: CDR1 SNHLY, CDR2 FYNNEI. The CDR3 loop spans 12 amino acids. CDR3: CASSDILPGGYF. The CDR3 bases are TGTGCCAGCAGTGATATCTTGCCAGGGGGGTACTTC.

The J gene is TRBJ2-5, the V gene TRBV18; a possible D gene is TRBD2 (6 bases). Trimming left V 4 bases short and J 7 bases short, with 13 bases between. The CDR3 extends over 13 amino acids. From germline, CDR1 is KGHSH and CDR2 LQKENI. CDR3 nucleotides: TGTGCCAGCTCACTTAGGGACTGGGGGACCCAGTACTTC. Protein: CASSLRDWGTQYF.

This rearrangement joins TRBV14 to TRBJ2-7; TRBD1 is a possible D gene (6 bases). Trimming stripped 2 bases from V and 3 bases from J, with 11 bases between. The CDR3 loop spans 14 amino acids. Germline V CDR1 and CDR2: SGHDN, FVKESK. CDR3 coding DNA: TGTGCCAGCAGCCAACTCGGACAGTTCTACGAGCAGTACTTC. Amino acids: CASSQLGQFYEQYF.

The chain's CDR3 is CASSREAHGQGARDIQYF. Written as DNA, the CDR3 is TGTGCCAGCAGCCGGGAGGCGCACGGACAGGGGGCTAGAGACATTCAGTACTTC. The chain couples TRBV3-1 (or the pseudogene TRBV3-2) to TRBJ2-4; 11 positions agree with TRBD1. With 4 bases clipped from V and 8 bases from J, the junction kept 16 bases outside the gene matches. From germline, CDR1 is LGHDT and CDR2 YNNKEL (reference sequence). The CDR3 contains 18 residues.

The chain recombines TRBV9 with TRBJ2-5; D unclear. Per germline, CDR1 SGDLS and CDR2 YYNGEE. Trimming pared 0 bases from V and 4 bases from J, leaving 10 bases between. The CDR3 totals 14 residues. The CDR3 DNA reads as TGTGCCAGCAGCGTAGGCTCTATATCAGAGACCCAGTACTTC. It yields the protein CASSVGSISETQYF. The whole variable domain, filled in from reference TRBV9 and TRBJ2-5, reads DSGVTQTPKHLITATGQRVTLRCSPRSGDLSVYWYQQSLDQGLQFLIQYYNGEERAKGNILERFSAQQFPDLHSELNLSSLELGDSALYFCASSVGSISETQYFGPGTRLLVL.

The chain combines TRBV5-6 with TRBJ2-7; 11 positions agree with TRBD2. Per the germline V gene, CDR1 is SGHDT and CDR2 is YYEEEE. CDR3 size: 18 residues. Losses at the gene ends were 6 bases for V and 3 bases for J; bases not matched to a gene: 17. The CDR3 region has the DNA TGTGCCAGCACCGGGAATGTCGAAGAACTAGCGGGAGTCTACGAGCAGTACTTC. Amino acid sequence: CASTGNVEELAGVYEQYF. The complete variable domain, with remaining parts taken from reference TRBV5-6 and TRBJ2-7, reads DAGVTQSPTHLIKTRGQQVTLRCSPKSGHDTVSWYQQALGQGPQFIFQYYEEEERQRGNFPDRFSGHQFPNYSSELNVNALLLGDSALYLCASTGNVEELAGVYEQYFGPGTRLTVT.

This clone was detected a few times. The chain has TRBV30 and TRBJ1-1; D not certain. The CDR3 is 11 amino acids. CDR1 is GTSNPN, CDR2 SVGIG, per germline (reference sequence). Deletions cut 0 bases from V and 9 bases from J, with 8 bases between. CDR3 sequence: CAWSVGGKAFF. CDR3 bases: TGTGCCTGGAGTGTAGGAGGGAAAGCTTTCTTT.

In its sample, this clone was seen a few times. This chain uses TRBV19 with TRBJ2-2, with 7 bases that match TRBD1. CDR1 is LNHDA and CDR2 is SQIVND in the germline V gene (reference sequence). This CDR3 comprises 16 residues. J was trimmed by 0 bases and V by 3 bases; bases with no gene match: 4. The CDR3: CASSILQGANTGELFF. The CDR3 DNA reads TGTGCCAGTAGTATCCTGCAGGGGGCGAACACCGGGGAGCTGTTTTTT.